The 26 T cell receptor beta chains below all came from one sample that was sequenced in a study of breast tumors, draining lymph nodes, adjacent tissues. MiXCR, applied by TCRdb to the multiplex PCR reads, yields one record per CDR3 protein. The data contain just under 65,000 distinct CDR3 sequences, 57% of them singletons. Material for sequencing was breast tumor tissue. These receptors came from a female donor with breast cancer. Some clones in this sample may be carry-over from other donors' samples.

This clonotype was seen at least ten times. CDR3 sequence reads: CASSYGKGNTIYF. CDR3 coding DNA: TGTGCCAGCAGTTACGGGAAAGGAAACACCATATATTTT. The chain employs TRBV6-6 and TRBJ1-3; D not resolved. The CDR3 is 13 residues long. Germline assignment: CDR1 MNHNY and CDR2 SVGAGI (reference sequence). V was trimmed by 2 bases and J by 4 bases, leaving 6 bases between them.

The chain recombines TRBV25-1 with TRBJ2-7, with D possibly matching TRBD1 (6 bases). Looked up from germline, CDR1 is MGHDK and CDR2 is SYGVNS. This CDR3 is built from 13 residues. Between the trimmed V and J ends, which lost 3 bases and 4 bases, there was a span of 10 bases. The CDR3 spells CASSEGARYEQYF. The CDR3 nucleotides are TGTGCCAGCAGTGAGGGGGCTAGATACGAGCAGTACTTC.

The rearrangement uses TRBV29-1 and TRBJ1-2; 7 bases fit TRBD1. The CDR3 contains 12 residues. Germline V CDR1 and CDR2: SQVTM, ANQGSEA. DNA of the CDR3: TGCAGGGCCGGGACAGAGCTTAATGGCTACACCTTC. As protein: CRAGTELNGYTF.

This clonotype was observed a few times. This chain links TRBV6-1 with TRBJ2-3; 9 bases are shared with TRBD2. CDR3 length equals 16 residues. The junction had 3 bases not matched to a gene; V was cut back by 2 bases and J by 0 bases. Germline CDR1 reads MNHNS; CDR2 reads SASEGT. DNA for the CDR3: TGTGCCAGCAGTGAACGGCTAGCGGGGAGCACAGATACGCAGTATTTT. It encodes CASSERLAGSTDTQYF.

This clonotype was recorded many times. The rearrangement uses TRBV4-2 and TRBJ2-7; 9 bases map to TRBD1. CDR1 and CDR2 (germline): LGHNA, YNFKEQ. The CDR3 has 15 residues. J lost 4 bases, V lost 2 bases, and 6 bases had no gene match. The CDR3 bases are TGTGCCAGCAGCCAAACGGACAGGGGAGAGTACGAGCAGTACTTC. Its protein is CASSQTDRGEYEQYF.

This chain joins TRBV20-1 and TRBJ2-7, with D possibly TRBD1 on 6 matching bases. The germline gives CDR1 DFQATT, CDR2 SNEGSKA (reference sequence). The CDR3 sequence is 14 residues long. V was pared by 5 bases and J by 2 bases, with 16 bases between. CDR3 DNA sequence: TGCAGTGCTTTCAACAGGGTTTGTCCCTACGAGCAGTACTTC. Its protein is CSAFNRVCPYEQYF.

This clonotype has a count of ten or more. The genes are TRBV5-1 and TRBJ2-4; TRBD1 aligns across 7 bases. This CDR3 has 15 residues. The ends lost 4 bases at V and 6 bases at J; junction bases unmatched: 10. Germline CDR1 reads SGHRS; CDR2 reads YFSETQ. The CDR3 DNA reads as TGCGCCAGCAGCCCTGGGGCAGGGGGTTTAAACATTCAGTACTTC. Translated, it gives CASSPGAGGLNIQYF.

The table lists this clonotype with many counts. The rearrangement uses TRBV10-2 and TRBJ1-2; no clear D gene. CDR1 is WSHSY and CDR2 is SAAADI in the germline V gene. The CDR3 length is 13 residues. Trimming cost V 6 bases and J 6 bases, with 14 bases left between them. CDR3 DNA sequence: TGCGCCAGCAGCCATGACGCGGGCGATGGCTACACCTTC. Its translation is CASSHDAGDGYTF.

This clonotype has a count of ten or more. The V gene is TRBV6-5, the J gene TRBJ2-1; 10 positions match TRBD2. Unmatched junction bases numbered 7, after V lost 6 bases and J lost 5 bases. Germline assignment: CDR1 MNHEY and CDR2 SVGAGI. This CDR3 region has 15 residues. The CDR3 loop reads CASRLTGLADNEQFF. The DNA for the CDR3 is TGTGCCAGCAGATTAACCGGACTAGCGGACAATGAGCAGTTCTTC.

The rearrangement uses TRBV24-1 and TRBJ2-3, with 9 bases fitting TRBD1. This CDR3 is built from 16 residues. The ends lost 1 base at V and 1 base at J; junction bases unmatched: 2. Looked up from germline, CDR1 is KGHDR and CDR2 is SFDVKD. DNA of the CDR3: TGTGCCACCAGTGATTTACGGGACAGGGGCACAGATACGCAGTATTTT. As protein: CATSDLRDRGTDTQYF.

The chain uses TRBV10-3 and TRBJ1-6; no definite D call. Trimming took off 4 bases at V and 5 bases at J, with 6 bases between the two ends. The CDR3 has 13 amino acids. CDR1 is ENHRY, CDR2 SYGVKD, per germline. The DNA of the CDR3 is TGTGCCATCAGTGTGGGTGATAATTCACCCCTCCACTTT. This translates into CAISVGDNSPLHF.

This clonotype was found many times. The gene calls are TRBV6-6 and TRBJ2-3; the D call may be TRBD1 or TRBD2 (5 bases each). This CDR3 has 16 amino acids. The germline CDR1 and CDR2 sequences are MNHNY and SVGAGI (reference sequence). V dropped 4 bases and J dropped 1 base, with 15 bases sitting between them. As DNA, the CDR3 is TGTGCCAGCAGTTCCGGGGCCGTAGAGGGCACAGATACGCAGTATTTT. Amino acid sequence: CASSSGAVEGTDTQYF.

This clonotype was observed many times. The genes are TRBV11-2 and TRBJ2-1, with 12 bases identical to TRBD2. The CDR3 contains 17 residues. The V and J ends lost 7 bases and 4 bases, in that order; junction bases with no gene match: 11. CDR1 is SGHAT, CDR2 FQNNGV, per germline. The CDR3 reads CASKGGTSGRLYNEQFF. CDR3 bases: TGTGCCAGCAAGGGAGGAACTAGCGGGAGGCTGTACAATGAGCAGTTCTTC.

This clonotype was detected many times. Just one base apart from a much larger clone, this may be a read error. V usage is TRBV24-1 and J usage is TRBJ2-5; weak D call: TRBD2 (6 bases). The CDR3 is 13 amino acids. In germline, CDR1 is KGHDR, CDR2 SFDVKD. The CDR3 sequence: CASSTGLKETQYF. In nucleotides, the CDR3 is TGTGCCTCCAGCACGGGACTCAAAGAGACCCAGTACTTC.

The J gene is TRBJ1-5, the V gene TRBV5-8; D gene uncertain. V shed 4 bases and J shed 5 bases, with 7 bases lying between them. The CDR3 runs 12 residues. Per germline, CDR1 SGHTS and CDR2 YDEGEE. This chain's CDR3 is CASSPRDQPQHF. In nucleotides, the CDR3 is TGTGCCAGCAGCCCCCGCGATCAGCCCCAGCATTTT. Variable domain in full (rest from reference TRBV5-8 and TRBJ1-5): EAGVTQSPTHLIKTRGQQATLRCSPISGHTSVYWYQQALGLGLQFLLWYDEGEERNRGNFPPRFSGRQFPNYSSELNVNALELEDSALYLCASSPRDQPQHFGDGTRLSIL.

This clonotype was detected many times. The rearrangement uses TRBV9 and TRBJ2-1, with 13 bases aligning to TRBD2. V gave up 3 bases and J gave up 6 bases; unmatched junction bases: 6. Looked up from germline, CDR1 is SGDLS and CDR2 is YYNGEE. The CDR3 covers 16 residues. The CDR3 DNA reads TGTGCCAGCAGCGCCTTACTAGCGGGGGGGCTCAATGAGCAGTTCTTC. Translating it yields CASSALLAGGLNEQFF.

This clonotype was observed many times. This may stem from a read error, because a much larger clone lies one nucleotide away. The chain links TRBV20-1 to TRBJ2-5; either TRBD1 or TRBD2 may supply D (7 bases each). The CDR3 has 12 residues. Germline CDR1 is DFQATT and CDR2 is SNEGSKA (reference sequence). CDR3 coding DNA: TGCAGTGCGGAGACAGGGAGGGAGACCCCGTACTTC. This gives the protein CSAETGRETPYF.

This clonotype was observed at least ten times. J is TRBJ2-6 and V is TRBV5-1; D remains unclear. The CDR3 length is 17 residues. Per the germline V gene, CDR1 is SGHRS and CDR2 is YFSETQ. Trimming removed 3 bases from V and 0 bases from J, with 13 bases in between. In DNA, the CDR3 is TGCGCCAGCAGCTCCTCGGAACGTTTCTCTGGGGCCAACGTCCTGACTTTC. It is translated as CASSSSERFSGANVLTF.

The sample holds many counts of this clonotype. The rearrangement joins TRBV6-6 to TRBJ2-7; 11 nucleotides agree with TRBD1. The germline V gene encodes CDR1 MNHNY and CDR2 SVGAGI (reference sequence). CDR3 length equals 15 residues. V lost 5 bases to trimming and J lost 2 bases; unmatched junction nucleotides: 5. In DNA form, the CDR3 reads TGTGCCAGCAGTACCGGACAGGGGGCGCCCTACGAGCAGTACTTC. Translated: CASSTGQGAPYEQYF.

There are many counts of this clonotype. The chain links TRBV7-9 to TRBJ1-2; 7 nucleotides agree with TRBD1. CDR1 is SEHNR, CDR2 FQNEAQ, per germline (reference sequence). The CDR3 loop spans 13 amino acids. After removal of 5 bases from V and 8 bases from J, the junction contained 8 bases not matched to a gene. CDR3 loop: CASSIRGLSGYTF. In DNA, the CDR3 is TGTGCCAGCAGCATAAGGGGGCTGTCAGGCTACACCTTC. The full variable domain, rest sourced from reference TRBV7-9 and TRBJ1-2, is DTGVSQNPRHKITKRGQNVTFRCDPISEHNRLYWYRQTLGQGPEFLTYFQNEAQLEKSRLLSDRFSAERPKGSFSTLEIQRTEQGDSAMYLCASSIRGLSGYTFGSGTRLTVV.

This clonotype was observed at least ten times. The CDR3 sequence: CATRVFSYNSPLHF. The CDR3 DNA sequence: TGTGCCACCCGAGTTTTCTCCTATAATTCACCCCTCCACTTT. The chain couples TRBV27 to TRBJ1-6; D is undetermined. V gave up 10 bases and J gave up 0 bases, with 10 bases separating them. Germline V lookup: CDR1 MNHEY, CDR2 SMNVEV (reference sequence). This CDR3 spans 14 amino acids.

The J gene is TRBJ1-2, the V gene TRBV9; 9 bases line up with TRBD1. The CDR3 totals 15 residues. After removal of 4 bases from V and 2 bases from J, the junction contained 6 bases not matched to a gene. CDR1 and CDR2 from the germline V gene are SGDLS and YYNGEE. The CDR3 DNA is TGTGCCAGCAGCCCAAGGGGACAGGGCAACTATGGCTACACCTTC. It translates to CASSPRGQGNYGYTF. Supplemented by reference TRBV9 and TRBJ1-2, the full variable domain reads DSGVTQTPKHLITATGQRVTLRCSPRSGDLSVYWYQQSLDQGLQFLIQYYNGEERAKGNILERFSAQQFPDLHSELNLSSLELGDSALYFCASSPRGQGNYGYTFGSGTRLTVV.

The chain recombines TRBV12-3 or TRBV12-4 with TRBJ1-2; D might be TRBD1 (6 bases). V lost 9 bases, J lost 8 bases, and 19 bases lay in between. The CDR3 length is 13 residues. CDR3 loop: CASREQGSVGYTF. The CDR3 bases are TGTGCCAGTCGCGAACAGGGTTCGGTCGGCTACACCTTC.

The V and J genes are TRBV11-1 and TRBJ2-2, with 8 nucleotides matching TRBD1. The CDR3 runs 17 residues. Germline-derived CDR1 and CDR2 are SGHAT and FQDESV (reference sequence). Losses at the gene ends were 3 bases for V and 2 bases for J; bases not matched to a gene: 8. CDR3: CASSFLQGAINTGELFF. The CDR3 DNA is TGTGCCAGCAGCTTCCTTCAGGGGGCGATTAACACCGGGGAGCTGTTTTTT.

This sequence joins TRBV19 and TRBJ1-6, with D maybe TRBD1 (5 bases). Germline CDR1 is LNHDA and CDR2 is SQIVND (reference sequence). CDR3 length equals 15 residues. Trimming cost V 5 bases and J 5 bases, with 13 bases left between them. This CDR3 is CASSPGLADNSPLHF. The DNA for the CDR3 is TGTGCCAGTAGTCCGGGACTAGCGGATAATTCACCCCTCCACTTT.

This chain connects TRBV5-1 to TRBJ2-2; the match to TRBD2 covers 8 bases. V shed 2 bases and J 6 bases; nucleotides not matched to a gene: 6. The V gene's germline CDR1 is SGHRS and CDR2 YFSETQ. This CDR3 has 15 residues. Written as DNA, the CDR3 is TGCGCCAGCAGCTTTACGGGAGGGCAACCCGGGGAGCTGTTTTTT. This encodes CASSFTGGQPGELFF.